What follows are 13 T cell receptor beta chains derived from one specimen sequenced in a study of somatic mutations in cytotoxic T cells in rheumatoid arthritis. Some clones are missing from TCRdb's copy, which holds only in-frame ones; the method was immunoSEQ multiplex PCR. The repertoire includes roughly 20,000 clones, 73% of them detected once, and approximately 20% sits in the top ten. The sample comprised CD8+ T cells sorted from blood. These receptors were obtained from an older woman in good health.

This rearrangement joins TRBV11-3 to TRBJ1-3; D may be TRBD1 (5 bases). The V end was cut by 5 bases, the J end by 0 bases, with 14 bases between. From germline, CDR1 is SGHNT and CDR2 YENEEA. This CDR3 contains 16 residues. The CDR3 nucleotides read TGTGCCAGCAGCGTGGGACCGCCTGGCTCTGGAAACACCATATATTTT. It is translated as CASSVGPPGSGNTIYF.

This chain uses TRBV18 with TRBJ2-7; TRBD2 aligns across 7 bases. Germline V lookup: CDR1 KGHSH, CDR2 LQKENI. This CDR3 is built from 16 residues. The trim removed 2 bases at V and 3 bases at J, leaving 10 bases unmatched. The chain's CDR3 is CASSPWEGQDLYEQYF. The DNA for the CDR3 is TGTGCCAGCTCACCATGGGAGGGCCAGGACCTCTACGAGCAGTACTTC.

The chain couples TRBV6-5 to TRBJ2-1, with 8 bases aligning to TRBD1. With 7 bases clipped from V and 1 base from J, the junction kept 6 bases outside the gene matches. The CDR3 runs to 15 residues. CDR1 and CDR2 from the germline V gene are MNHEY and SVGAGI. CDR3 protein: CASTKGQESYNEQFF. In DNA form, the CDR3 reads TGTGCCAGCACCAAGGGACAGGAGTCCTACAATGAGCAGTTCTTC.

This clone is categorized as medium-sized. The chain has TRBV19 and TRBJ1-2; TRBD1 matches 10 bases. This CDR3 region has 14 residues. V gave up 3 bases and J gave up 8 bases; unmatched junction bases: 6. CDR1 is LNHDA and CDR2 is SQIVND in the germline V gene (reference sequence). CDR3 region: CASSIGTGARGYTF. The CDR3 nucleotides are TGTGCCAGTAGTATCGGGACAGGGGCGAGAGGCTACACCTTC.

This clone was seen a few times. This chain uses TRBV6-6 with TRBJ1-5; 7 nucleotides align to TRBD1. This CDR3 comprises 15 residues. CDR1 and CDR2 from the germline V gene are MNHNY and SVGAGI (reference sequence). Losses at the gene ends were 5 bases for V and 0 bases for J; bases not matched to a gene: 4. The CDR3 spells CASSPGTDSNQPQHF. In nucleotides, the CDR3 is TGTGCCAGCAGTCCCGGGACAGATAGCAATCAGCCCCAGCATTTT.

This clone was detected a few times. The V and J genes are TRBV9 and TRBJ1-1; D is possibly TRBD1 (5 bases). V gave up 3 bases and J gave up 10 bases, with 16 bases separating them. Germline CDR1 reads SGDLS; CDR2 reads YYNGEE. There are 13 residues in the CDR3. Written as DNA, the CDR3 is TGTGCCAGCAGCGCAAATGGGGGGGGAGCAGCTTTCTTT. Its protein product is CASSANGGGAAFF. Full variable domain (remainder filled in from reference TRBV9 and TRBJ1-1): DSGVTQTPKHLITATGQRVTLRCSPRSGDLSVYWYQQSLDQGLQFLIQYYNGEERAKGNILERFSAQQFPDLHSELNLSSLELGDSALYFCASSANGGGAAFFGQGTRLTVV.

The rearrangement links TRBV7-9 to TRBJ1-1; possibly TRBD1 for D (5 bases). The germline V gene has CDR1 SEHNR and CDR2 FQNEAQ (reference sequence). The CDR3 is made up of 15 amino acids. Trimming removed 0 bases from V and 0 bases from J, with 8 bases in between. The CDR3 nucleotides read TGTGCCAGCAGCTTAGCGGAGGGGATGAACACTGAAGCTTTCTTT. Encoded protein: CASSLAEGMNTEAFF. The variable domain in full, completed from reference TRBV7-9 and TRBJ1-1, reads DTGVSQNPRHKITKRGQNVTFRCDPISEHNRLYWYRQTLGQGPEFLTYFQNEAQLEKSRLLSDRFSAERPKGSFSTLEIQRTEQGDSAMYLCASSLAEGMNTEAFFGQGTRLTVV.

This sequence joins TRBV7-6 and TRBJ1-5, with TRBD1 matching over 7 bases. J was trimmed by 8 bases and V by 4 bases; bases with no gene match: 5. The CDR3 is made up of 13 amino acids. Germline V lookup: CDR1 SGHVS, CDR2 FNYEAQ. The CDR3 coding sequence is TGTGCCAGCAGCTCGTACAGGGGAAAGCCCCAGCATTTT. It encodes CASSSYRGKPQHF.

The chain recombines TRBV10-2 with TRBJ2-7, with 14 positions matching TRBD2. CDR3 length: 17 amino acids. V trimming: 6 bases; J trimming: 2 bases; junction bases outside the gene matches: 9. Germline CDR1 is WSHSY and CDR2 is SAAADI. CDR3 DNA sequence: TGCGCCAGCAGACCGGGACTAGCGGGAGATTCCCCCTACGAGCAGTACTTC. It is translated as CASRPGLAGDSPYEQYF.

V is TRBV27 and J is TRBJ2-3; 10 bases map to TRBD2. In germline, CDR1 is MNHEY, CDR2 SMNVEV (reference sequence). Trimming cost V 4 bases and J 0 bases; bases outside gene matches: 4. CDR3 length: 16 amino acids. This chain's CDR3 is CASSSWTSGSTDTQYF. DNA of the CDR3: TGTGCCAGCAGTTCGTGGACTAGCGGAAGCACAGATACGCAGTATTTT.

The chain combines TRBV6-5 with TRBJ1-3, with 7 nucleotides matching TRBD1. Losses at the gene ends were 6 bases for V and 0 bases for J; bases not matched to a gene: 5. Germline CDR1 MNHEY, CDR2 SVGAGI. The CDR3 is 15 residues long. As DNA, the CDR3 is TGTGCCAGCAGGAGAGGGACAGACTCTGGAAACACCATATATTTT. This encodes CASRRGTDSGNTIYF.

The chain employs TRBV7-9 and TRBJ2-7; the match to TRBD1 covers 12 bases. The CDR3 has 18 amino acids. V gave up 2 bases and J gave up 0 bases; unmatched junction bases: 8. Germline V gene lookup returns CDR1 SEHNR and CDR2 FQNEAQ (reference sequence). CDR3 nucleotides: TGTGCCAGCAGCTTATGGGACAGGGGGCTTGGAACCTCCTACGAGCAGTACTTC. This codes for CASSLWDRGLGTSYEQYF.

The chain recombines TRBV11-2 with TRBJ1-2; no firm D call. V lost 1 base, J lost 3 bases, and 12 bases lay in between. The germline gives CDR1 SGHAT, CDR2 FQNNGV. The CDR3 length is 15 residues. The CDR3 DNA is TGTGCCAGCAGCTTAGGCCCGGGGTGGCACTATGGCTACACCTTC. It codes for CASSLGPGWHYGYTF.